The source of this TCR beta chain is a study of blood T cell repertoires in COVID-19. Repertoires were generated with immunoSEQ multiplex PCR, while TCRdb's copy carries only in-frame clones and drops some. The data hold under 200,000 clones, with 84% observed a single time. This clone was observed once. With 1 base removed from V and 0 bases from J, the gap between germline ends came to 8 bases. Germline CDR1 reads SGHDT; CDR2 reads YYEEEE. The length of the CDR3 is 15 residues. The V and J genes are TRBV5-6 and TRBJ2-1; D gene ambiguous. The sample taken for sequencing was PBMCs or T cells enriched from blood (not recorded which). This receptor was obtained from a woman between 25 and 40 years old who had been exposed to COVID-19. CDR3 sequence: CASSLMESSYNEQFF. The CDR3 bases are TGTGCCAGCAGCTTGATGGAGAGCTCCTACAATGAGCAGTTCTTC.